This T cell receptor (beta chain) was observed in a study of T cell changes during pregnancy in multiple sclerosis. This clone was recorded once. This table comes from immunoSEQ multiplex PCR, and its TCRdb copy is limited to in-frame clones, with some not included. Here the sample spans some 44,000 clones, less than 90% being singletons. V lost 2 bases and J lost 4, with 11 bases in between. The CDR3 is 14 residues long. The germline CDR1 and CDR2 sequences are SGHDN and FVKESK. This TCR came from a female donor with multiple sclerosis, enrolled in a pregnancy study. The sequences come from CD4+ T cells from peripheral blood mononuclear cells, collected in the second trimester of pregnancy. The J gene is TRBJ1-1, the V gene TRBV14; the D is unclear. This CDR3 reads CASSQLRGSTEAFF. DNA of the CDR3: TGTGCCAGCAGCCAACTCAGAGGTAGCACTGAAGCTTTCTTT.